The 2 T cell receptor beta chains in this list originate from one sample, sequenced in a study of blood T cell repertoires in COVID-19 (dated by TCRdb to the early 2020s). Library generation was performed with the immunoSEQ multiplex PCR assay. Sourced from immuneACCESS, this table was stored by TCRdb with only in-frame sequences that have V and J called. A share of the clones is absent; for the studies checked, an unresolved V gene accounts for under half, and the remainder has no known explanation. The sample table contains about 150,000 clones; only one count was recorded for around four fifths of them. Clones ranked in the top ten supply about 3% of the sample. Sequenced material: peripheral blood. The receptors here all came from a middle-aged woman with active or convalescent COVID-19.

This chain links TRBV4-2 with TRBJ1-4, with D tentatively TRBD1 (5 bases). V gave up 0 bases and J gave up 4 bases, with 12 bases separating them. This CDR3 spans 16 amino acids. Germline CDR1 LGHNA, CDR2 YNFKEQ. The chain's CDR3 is CASSQDPAGINEKLFF. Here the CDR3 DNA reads TGTGCCAGCAGCCAAGATCCTGCAGGGATTAATGAAAAACTGTTTTTT.

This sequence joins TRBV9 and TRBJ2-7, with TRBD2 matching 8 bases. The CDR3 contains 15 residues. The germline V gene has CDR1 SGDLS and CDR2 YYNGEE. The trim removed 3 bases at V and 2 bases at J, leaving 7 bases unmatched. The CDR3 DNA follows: TGTGCCAGCAGCGGGGGGGCGGGAGGCCCCTACGAGCAGTACTTC. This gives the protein CASSGGAGGPYEQYF.